The present T cell receptor beta chain was sequenced within a study of T cells in Graves' hyperthyroidism and ophthalmopathy. Notes on the study in general: A model using 13 V-J features told ophthalmopathy apart from stable hyperthyroidism. Most clonotypes expanded in thyroid above 0.001 were likewise present in blood.

TCR beta CDR3 regions were amplified from RNA transcripts. TCR CDR3 regions were first amplified by RT-PCR with HTBI primers. One entry per CDR3 protein results from TCRdb running MiXCR on the multiplex PCR reads. Of 370,000 or so distinct CDR3 sequences in the sample, roughly 25% were seen once. A patient was excluded if there was uncontrolled infection, other autoimmune disease, pregnancy or lactation. Germline V gene sequence: CDR1 SGHVS, CDR2 FQNEAQ. V gave up 5 bases and J gave up 6 bases; unmatched junction bases: 15. The CDR3 covers 16 residues. This clonotype was observed at least ten times. Its specificity is unknown.

The genes are TRBV7-8 and TRBJ1-1; 7 positions agree with TRBD1. The sequence came from a middle-aged man with Graves' hyperthyroidism. Sequences were obtained from blood. For the CDR3, the DNA is TGTGCCAGCAGCGATAGACAGGGTTTTGTGGTGTCTGAAGCTTTCTTT. It translates to CASSDRQGFVVSEAFF.